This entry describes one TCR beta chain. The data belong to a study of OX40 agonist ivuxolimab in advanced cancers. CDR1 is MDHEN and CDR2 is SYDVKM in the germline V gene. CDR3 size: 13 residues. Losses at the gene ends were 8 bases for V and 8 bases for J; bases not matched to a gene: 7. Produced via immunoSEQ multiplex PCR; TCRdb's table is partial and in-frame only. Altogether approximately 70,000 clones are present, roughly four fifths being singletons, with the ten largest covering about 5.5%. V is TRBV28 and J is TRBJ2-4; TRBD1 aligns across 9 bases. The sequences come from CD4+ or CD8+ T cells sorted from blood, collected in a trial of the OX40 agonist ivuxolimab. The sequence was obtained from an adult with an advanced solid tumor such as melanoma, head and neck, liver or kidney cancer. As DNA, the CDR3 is TGTGCCAGCCTGGACAGGGGTCAGGACATTCAGTACTTC. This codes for CASLDRGQDIQYF.